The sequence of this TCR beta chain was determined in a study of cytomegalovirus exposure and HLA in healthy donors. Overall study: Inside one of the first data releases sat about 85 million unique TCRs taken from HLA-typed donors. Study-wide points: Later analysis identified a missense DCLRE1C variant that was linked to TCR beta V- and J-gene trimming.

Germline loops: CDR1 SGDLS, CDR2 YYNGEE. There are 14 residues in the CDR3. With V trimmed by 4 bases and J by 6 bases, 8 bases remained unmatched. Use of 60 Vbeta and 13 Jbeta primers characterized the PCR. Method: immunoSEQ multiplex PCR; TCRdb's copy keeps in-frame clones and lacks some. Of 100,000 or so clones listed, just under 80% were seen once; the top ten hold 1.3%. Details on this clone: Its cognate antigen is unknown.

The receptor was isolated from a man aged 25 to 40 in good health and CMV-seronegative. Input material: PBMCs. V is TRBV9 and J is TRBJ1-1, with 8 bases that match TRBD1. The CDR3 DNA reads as TGTGCCAGCAGCCCGGACAGGGACGTCGCTGAAGCTTTCTTT. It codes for CASSPDRDVAEAFF.